This T cell receptor beta chain was sequenced in a study of cytomegalovirus exposure and HLA in healthy donors. Broader study findings: The classifier, whose performance was assessed in both the original and validation cohorts, reportedly diagnosed cytomegalovirus status with high specificity and sensitivity.

Concerning this clone: Its specificity is not known.

60 Vbeta and 13 Jbeta primers were used in PCR. This table comes from immunoSEQ multiplex PCR, and its TCRdb copy is limited to in-frame clones, with some not included. The sample lists 110,000 to 150,000 clones, roughly 75% occurring once. There are 15 residues in the CDR3. Germline loops: CDR1 SGHTA, CDR2 FQGNSA. V was clipped by 2 bases and J by 4 bases; unmatched bases: 6. The rearrangement joins TRBV7-2 to TRBJ1-1; 8 nucleotides line up with TRBD1. The receptor's source is a female donor in good health and CMV-seronegative. The sample taken for sequencing was PBMCs. In DNA, the CDR3 is TGTGCCAGCAGCTTAAAGTCAGGGGGCAGCACTGAAGCTTTCTTT. This codes for CASSLKSGGSTEAFF.